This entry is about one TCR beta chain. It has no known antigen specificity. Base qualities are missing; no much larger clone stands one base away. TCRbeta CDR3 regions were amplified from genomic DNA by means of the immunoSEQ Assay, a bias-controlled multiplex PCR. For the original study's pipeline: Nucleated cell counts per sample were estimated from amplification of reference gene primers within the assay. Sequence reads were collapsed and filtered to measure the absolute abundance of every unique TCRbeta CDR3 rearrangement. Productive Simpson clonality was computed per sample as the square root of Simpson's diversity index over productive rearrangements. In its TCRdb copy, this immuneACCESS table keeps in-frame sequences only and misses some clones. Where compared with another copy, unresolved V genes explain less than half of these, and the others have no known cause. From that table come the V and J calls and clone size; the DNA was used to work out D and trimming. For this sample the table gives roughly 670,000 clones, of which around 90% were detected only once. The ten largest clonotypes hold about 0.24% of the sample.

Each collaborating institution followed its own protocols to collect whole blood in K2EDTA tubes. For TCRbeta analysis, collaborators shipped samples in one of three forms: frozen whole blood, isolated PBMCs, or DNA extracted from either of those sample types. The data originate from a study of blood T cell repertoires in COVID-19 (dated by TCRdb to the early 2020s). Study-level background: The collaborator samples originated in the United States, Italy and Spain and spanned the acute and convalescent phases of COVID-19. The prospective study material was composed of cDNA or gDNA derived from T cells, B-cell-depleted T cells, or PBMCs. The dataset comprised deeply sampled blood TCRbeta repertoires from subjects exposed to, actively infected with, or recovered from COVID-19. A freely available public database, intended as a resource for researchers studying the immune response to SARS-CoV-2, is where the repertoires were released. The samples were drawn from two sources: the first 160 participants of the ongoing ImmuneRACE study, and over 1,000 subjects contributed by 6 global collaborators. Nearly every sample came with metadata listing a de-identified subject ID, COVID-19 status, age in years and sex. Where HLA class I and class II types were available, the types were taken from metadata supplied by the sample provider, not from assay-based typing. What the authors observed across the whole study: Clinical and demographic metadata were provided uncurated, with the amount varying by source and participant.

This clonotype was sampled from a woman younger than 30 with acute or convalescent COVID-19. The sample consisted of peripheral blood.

The CDR3 here reads CASSYGGGQIGAFF. The sequence in DNA is TGTGCCAGCAGCTACGGGGGGGGTCAGATTGGCGCTTTCTTT. The rearranged segments are TRBV6-6 and TRBJ1-1; the D gene is perhaps TRBD1, from 5 matching bases. V loses 6 bases, J loses 11 bases, and the germline ends lie 22 bases apart. The cysteine opens and the phenylalanine closes a CDR3 of 14 amino acids. Only the CDR3 DNA is retained, 42 bases long and in frame from the first base. CDR1 and CDR2, looked up from the germline V gene (reference sequence), are MNHNY and SVGAGI.